This TCR beta chain was profiled in a study of blood T cell repertoires in COVID-19. As for the study in general: Both acute and convalescent COVID-19 samples were obtained from the United States, Italy and Spain.

In the source study's methods: By means of reference gene primer amplification, nucleated cell counts were estimated. Method: immunoSEQ multiplex PCR; TCRdb's copy keeps in-frame clones and lacks some. V and J calls plus clone size are reproduced from that table; the DNA served to infer D and trimming. The sample lists around 100,000 clones, around 90% occurring once. Specimen: peripheral blood. This sequence originates from a woman aged 55-70 years with acute or convalescent COVID-19.

The CDR3 here is CASSSGVSQPQHF. For the CDR3, the DNA is TGTGCCAGCAGTTCAGGGGTTAGTCAGCCCCAGCATTTT. This chain uses TRBV28 with TRBJ1-5, with D perhaps TRBD1 (6 bases). This CDR3 region has 13 residues. V was shortened by 4 bases and J by 6 bases, with 10 bases between the two germline ends. Looked up from germline, CDR1 is MDHEN and CDR2 is SYDVKM.